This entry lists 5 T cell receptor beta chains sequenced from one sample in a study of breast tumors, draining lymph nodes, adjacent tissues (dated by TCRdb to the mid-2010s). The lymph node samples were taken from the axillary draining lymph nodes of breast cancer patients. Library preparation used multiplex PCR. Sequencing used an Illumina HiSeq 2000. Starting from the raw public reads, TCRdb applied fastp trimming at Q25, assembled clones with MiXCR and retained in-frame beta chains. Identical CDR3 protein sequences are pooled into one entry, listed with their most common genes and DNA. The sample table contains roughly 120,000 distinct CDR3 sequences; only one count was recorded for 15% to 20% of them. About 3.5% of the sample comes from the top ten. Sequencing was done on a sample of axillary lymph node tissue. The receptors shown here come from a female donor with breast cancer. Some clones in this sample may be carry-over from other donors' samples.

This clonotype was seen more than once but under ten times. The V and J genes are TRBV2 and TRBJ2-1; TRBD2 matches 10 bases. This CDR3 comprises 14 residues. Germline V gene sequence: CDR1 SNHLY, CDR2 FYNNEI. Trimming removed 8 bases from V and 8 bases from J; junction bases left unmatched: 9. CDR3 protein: CASRPSGGRDEQFF. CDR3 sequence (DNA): TGTGCCAGCCGACCTAGCGGGGGTCGCGATGAGCAGTTCTTC.

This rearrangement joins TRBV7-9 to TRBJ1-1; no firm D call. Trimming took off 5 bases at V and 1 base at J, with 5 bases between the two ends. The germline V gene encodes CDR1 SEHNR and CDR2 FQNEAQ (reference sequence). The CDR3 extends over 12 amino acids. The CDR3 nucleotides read TGTGCCAGCAGCCTAGAGAACACTGAAGCTTTCTTT. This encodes CASSLENTEAFF.

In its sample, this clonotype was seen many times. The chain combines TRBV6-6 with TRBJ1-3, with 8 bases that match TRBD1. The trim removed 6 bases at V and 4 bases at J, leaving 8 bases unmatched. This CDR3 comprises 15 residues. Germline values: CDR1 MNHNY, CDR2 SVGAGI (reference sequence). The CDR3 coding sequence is TGTGCCAGCAGGGAGACAGGGGAGGGGGGAAACACCATATATTTT. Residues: CASRETGEGGNTIYF.

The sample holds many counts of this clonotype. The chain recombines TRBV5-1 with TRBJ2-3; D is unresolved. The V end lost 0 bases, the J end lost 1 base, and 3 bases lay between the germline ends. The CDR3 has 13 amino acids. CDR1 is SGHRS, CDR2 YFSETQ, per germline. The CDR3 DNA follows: TGCGCCAGCAGCTTGGCCGGCACAGATACGCAGTATTTT. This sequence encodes CASSLAGTDTQYF.

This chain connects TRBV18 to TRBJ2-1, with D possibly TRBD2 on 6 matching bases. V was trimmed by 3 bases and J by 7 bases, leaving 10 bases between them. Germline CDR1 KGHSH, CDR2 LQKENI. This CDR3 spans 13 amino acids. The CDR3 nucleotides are TGTGCCAGCTCACCGCCGACTAGGAATGAGCAGTTCTTC. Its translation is CASSPPTRNEQFF.